Included here is one TCR beta chain sequence, with context. The record originates from a study of preoperative IRX-2 immunotherapy in early breast cancer. The treatment here: preoperative locoregional IRX-2 cytokine immunotherapy. Samples came from a phase Ib trial of preoperative locoregional IRX-2 cytokine immunotherapy. Measured with immunoSEQ multiplex PCR; TCRdb has only the in-frame clones, and not every one. The sample has roughly 30,000 clones, around four fifths seen once; the top ten hold roughly 2.6%. The ends were cut back, 5 bases at V and 2 bases at J, with 8 bases in the middle. The germline V gene has CDR1 MDHEN and CDR2 SYDVKM. The CDR3 spans 13 residues.

The rearrangement links TRBV28 to TRBJ2-3; maybe TRBD2 (5 bases). The sample here was lymph node tissue, taken from a patient treated with IRX-2 immunotherapy. This sequence originates from a human donor with breast cancer. CDR3 DNA sequence: TGTGCCAGCAGTGGAGGATACACAGATACGCAGTATTTT. Translation: CASSGGYTDTQYF. The full variable domain, completed using reference TRBV28 and TRBJ2-3, is DVKVTQSSRYLVKRTGEKVFLECVQDMDHENMFWYRQDPGLGLRLIYFSYDVKMKEKGDIPEGYSVSREKKERFSLILESASTNQTSMYLCASSGGYTDTQYFGPGTRLTVL.